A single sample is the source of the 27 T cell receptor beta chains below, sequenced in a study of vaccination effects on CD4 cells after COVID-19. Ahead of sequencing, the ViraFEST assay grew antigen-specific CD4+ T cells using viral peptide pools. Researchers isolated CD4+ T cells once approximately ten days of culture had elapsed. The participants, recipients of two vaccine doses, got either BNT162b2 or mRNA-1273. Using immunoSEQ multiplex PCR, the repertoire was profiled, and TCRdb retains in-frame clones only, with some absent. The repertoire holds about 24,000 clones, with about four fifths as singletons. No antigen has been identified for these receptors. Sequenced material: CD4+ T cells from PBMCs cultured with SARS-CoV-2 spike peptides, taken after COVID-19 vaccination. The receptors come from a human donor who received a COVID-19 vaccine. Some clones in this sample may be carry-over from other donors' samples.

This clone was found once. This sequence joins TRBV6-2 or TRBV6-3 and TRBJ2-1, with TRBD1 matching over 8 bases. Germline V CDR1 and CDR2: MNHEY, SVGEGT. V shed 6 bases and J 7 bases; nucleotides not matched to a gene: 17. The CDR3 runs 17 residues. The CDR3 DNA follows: TGTGCCAGCAGCCCTGGACAGGGTCTCGCTCGAGGGAATGAGCAGTTCTTC. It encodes CASSPGQGLARGNEQFF.

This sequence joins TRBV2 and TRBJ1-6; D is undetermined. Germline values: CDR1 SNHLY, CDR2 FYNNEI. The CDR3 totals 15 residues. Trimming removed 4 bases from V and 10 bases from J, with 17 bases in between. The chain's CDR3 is CASSVEPGSVSPLHF. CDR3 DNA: TGTGCCAGCAGTGTTGAGCCGGGGTCCGTGTCACCCCTCCACTTT. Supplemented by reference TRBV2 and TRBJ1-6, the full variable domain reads EPEVTQTPSHQVTQMGQEVILRCVPISNHLYFYWYRQILGQKVEFLVSFYNNEISEKSEIFDDQFSVERPDGSNFTLKIRSTKLEDSAMYFCASSVEPGSVSPLHFGNGTRLTVT.

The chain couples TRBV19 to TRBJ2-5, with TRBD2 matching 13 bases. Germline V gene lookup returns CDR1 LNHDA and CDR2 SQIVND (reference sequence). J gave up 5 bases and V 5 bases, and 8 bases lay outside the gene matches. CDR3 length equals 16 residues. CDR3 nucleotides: TGTGCCAGTAGTTCCATGACTAGCGGGGGGTCGGAGACCCAGTACTTC. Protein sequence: CASSSMTSGGSETQYF.

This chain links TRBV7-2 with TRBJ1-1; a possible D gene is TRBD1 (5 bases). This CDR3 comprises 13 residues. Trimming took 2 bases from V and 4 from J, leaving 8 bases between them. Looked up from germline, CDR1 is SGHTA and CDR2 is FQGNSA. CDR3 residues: CASSLTGGTEAFF. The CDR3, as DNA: TGTGCCAGCAGCTTAACCGGGGGCACTGAAGCTTTCTTT.

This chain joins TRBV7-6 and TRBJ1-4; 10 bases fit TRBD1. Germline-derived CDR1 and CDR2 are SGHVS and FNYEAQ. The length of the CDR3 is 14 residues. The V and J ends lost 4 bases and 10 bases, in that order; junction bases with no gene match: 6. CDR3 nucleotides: TGTGCCAGCAGCTCCCGGGACAGGGGAGGAAAACTGTTTTTT. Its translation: CASSSRDRGGKLFF.

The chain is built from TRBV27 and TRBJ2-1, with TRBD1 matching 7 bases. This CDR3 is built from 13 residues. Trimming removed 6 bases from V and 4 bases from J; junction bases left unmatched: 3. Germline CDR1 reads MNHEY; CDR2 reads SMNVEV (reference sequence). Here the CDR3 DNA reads TGTGCCAGCAGCCGACAGGGTTACAATGAGCAGTTCTTC. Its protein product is CASSRQGYNEQFF.

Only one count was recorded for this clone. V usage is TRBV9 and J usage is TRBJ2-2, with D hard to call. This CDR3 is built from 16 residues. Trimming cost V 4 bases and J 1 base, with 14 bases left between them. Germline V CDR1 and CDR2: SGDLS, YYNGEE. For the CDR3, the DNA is TGTGCCAGCAGCCCACCAACCTCCAGGAACACCGGGGAGCTGTTTTTT. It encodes CASSPPTSRNTGELFF.

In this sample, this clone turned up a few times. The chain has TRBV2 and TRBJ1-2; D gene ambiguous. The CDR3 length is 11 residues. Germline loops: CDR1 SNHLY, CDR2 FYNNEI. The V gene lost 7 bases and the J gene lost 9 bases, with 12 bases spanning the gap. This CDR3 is CASTRLTRYTF. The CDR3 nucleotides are TGTGCCAGCACGAGGCTTACCCGCTACACCTTC.

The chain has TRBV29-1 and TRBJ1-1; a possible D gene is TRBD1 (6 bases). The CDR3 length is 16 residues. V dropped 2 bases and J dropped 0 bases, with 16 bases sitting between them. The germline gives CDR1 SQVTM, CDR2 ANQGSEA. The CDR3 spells CSVELRQGSLNTEAFF. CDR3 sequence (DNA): TGCAGCGTTGAACTTCGGCAGGGGTCTTTGAACACTGAAGCTTTCTTT.

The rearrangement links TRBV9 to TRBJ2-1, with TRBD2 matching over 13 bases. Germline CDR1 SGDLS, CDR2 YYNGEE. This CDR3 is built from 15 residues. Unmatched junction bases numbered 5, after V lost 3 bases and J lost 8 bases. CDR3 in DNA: TGTGCCAGCAGCGGTACTAGCGGGGGGGGGTATGAGCAGTTCTTC. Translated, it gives CASSGTSGGGYEQFF.

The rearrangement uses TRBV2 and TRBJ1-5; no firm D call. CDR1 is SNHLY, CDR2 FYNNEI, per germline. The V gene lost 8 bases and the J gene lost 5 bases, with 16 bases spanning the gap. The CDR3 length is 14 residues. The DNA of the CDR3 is TGTGCCAGCGATCTTCGCGCGGTTCATCAGCCCCAGCATTTT. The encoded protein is CASDLRAVHQPQHF.

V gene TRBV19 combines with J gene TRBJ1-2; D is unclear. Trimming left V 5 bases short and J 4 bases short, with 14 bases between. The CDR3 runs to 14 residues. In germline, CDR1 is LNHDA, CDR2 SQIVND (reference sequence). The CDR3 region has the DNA TGTGCCAGTAGTTTGGGCGAGGGCGGCTATGGCTACACCTTC. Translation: CASSLGEGGYGYTF.

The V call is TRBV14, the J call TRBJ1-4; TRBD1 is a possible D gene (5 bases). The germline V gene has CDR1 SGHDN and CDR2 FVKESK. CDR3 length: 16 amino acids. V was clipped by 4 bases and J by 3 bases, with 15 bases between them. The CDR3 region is CASSPLRRDSNEKLFF. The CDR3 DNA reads TGTGCCAGCAGCCCCTTGAGACGGGACTCTAATGAAAAACTGTTTTTT.

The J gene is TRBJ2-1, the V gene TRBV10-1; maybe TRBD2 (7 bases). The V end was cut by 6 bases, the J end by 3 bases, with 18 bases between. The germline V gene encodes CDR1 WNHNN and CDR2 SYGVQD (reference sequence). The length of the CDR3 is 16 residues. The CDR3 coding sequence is TGCGCCAGCAGCCCCTTAGGGGGGGGGCGCTACAATGAGCAGTTCTTC. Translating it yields CASSPLGGGRYNEQFF.

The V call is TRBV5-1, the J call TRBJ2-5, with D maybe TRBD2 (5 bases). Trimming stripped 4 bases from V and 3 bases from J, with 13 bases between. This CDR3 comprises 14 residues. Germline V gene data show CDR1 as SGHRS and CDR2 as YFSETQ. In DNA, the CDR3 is TGCGCCAGCAGCAAACCGGACGGGAAAGAGACCCAGTACTTC. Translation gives CASSKPDGKETQYF.

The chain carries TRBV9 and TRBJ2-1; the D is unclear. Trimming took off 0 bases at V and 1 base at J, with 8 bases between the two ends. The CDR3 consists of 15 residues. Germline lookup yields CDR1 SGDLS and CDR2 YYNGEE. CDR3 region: CASSVGGQSYNEQFF. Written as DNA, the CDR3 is TGTGCCAGCAGCGTAGGGGGTCAGTCCTACAATGAGCAGTTCTTC. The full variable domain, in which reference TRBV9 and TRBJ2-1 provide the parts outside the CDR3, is DSGVTQTPKHLITATGQRVTLRCSPRSGDLSVYWYQQSLDQGLQFLIQYYNGEERAKGNILERFSAQQFPDLHSELNLSSLELGDSALYFCASSVGGQSYNEQFFGPGTRLTVL.

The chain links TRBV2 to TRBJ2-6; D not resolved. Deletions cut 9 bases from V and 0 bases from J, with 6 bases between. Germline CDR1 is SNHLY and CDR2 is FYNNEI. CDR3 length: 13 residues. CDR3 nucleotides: TGTGCCAGACGTACCTCTGGGGCCAACGTCCTGACTTTC. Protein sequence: CARRTSGANVLTF.

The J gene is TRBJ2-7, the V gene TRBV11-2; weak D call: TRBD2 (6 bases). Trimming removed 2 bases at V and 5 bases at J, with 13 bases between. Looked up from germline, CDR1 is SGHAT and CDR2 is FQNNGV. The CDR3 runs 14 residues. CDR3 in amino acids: CASSLSGVRNEQYV. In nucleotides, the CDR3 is TGTGCCAGCAGCTTATCGGGGGTGAGGAACGAGCAGTACGTC.

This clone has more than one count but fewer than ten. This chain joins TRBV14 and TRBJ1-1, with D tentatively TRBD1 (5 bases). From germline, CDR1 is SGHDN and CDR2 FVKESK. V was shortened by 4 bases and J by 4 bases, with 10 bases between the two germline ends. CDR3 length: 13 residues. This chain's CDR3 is CASSLRGFTEAFF. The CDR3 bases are TGTGCCAGCAGCCTACGGGGGTTCACTGAAGCTTTCTTT.

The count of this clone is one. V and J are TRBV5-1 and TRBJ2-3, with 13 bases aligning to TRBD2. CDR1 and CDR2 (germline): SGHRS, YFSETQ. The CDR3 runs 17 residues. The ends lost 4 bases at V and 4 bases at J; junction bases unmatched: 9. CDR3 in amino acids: CASSSGLAGAGADTQYF. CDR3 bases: TGCGCCAGCAGCAGCGGACTAGCGGGGGCTGGGGCAGATACGCAGTATTTT.

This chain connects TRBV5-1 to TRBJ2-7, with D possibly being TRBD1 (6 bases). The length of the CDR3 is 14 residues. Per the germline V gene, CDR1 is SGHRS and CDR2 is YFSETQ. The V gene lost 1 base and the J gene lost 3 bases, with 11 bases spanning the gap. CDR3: CASSLTGLSYEQYV. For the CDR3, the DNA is TGCGCCAGCAGCTTGACAGGGCTAAGCTACGAGCAGTACGTC.

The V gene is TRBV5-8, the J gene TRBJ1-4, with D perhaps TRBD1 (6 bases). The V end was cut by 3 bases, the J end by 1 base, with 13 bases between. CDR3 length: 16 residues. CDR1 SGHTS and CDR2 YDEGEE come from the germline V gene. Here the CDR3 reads CASSSTGQRTNEKLFF. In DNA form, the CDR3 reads TGTGCCAGCAGCTCAACTGGACAGCGAACTAATGAAAAACTGTTTTTT. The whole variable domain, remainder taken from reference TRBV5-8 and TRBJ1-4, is EAGVTQSPTHLIKTRGQQATLRCSPISGHTSVYWYQQALGLGLQFLLWYDEGEERNRGNFPPRFSGRQFPNYSSELNVNALELEDSALYLCASSSTGQRTNEKLFFGSGTQLSVL.

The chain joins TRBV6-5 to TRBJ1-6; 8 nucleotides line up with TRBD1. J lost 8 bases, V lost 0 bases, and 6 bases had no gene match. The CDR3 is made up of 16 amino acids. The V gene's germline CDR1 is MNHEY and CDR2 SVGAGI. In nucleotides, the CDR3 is TGTGCCAGCAGTTACTCGTCATCAGGGGGCTATTCACCCCTCCACTTT. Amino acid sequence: CASSYSSSGGYSPLHF.

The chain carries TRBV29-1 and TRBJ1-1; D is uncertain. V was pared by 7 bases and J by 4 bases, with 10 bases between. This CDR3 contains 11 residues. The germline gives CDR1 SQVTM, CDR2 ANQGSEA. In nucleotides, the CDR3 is TGCAGCGCCAGGACCTCCACTGAAGCTTTCTTT. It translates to CSARTSTEAFF.

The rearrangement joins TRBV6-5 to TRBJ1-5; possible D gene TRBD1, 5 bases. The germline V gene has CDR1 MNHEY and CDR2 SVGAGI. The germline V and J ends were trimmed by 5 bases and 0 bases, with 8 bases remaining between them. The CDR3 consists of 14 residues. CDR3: CASSRQGSNQPQHF. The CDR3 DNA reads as TGTGCCAGCAGTCGTCAGGGTAGCAATCAGCCCCAGCATTTT.

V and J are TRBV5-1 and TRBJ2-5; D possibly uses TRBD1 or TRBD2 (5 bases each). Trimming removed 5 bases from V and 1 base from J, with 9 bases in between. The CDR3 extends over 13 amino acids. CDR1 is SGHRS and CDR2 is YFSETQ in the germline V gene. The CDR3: CASRRGTQETQYF. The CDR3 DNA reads TGCGCCAGCAGACGGGGCACCCAAGAGACCCAGTACTTC.

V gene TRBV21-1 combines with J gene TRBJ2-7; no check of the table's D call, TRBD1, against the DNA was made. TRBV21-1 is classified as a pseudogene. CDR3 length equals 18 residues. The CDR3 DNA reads TGTGCCAGCAGCAACCCCCTAGGGCAAAGGGGGCCTCCCTACGAGCAGTACGTC. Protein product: CASSNPLGQRGPPYEQYV.